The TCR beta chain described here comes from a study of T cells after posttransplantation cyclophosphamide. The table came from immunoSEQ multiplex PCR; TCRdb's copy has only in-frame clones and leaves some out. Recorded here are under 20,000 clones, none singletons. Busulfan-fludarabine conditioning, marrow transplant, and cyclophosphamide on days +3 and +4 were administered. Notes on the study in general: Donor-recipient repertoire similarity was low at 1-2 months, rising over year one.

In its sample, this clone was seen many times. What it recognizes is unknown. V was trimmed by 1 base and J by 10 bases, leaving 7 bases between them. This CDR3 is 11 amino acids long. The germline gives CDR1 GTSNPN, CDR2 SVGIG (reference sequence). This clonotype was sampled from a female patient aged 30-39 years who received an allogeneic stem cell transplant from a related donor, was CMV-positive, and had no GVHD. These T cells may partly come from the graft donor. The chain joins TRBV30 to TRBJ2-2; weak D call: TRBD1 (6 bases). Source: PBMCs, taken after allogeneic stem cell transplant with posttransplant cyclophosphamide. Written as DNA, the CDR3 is TGTGCCTGGAGTGGGGGGCCGGAGCTGTTTTTT. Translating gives CAWSGGPELFF. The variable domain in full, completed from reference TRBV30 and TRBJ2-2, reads SQTIHQWPATLVQPVGSPLSLECTVEGTSNPNLYWYRQAAGRGLQLLFYSVGIGQISSEVPQNLSASRPQDRQFILSSKKLLLSDSGFYLCAWSGGPELFFGEGSRLTVL.